Sequencing of this T cell receptor beta chain was carried out in a study of T cell responses to AZD1222 COVID-19 vaccine. Study-wide points: Spike-wide coverage was observed for vaccine-associated CD4 TCRs, with dominant responses at 160-218 and 743-854. Unmutated variant regions are reportedly targeted by nearly half of spike-specific TCRs. Most donors were white British, females outnumbered males, and clonal diversity was possibly underestimated.

Pooling was applied to second doses at about 4 or about 12 weeks. TCRdb's table, derived via immunoSEQ multiplex PCR, lists solely in-frame clones and lacks some. The top ten hold approximately 25% of the sample, which has around 65,000 clones, around 82% seen once. To note about this clone: Its antigen is not identified.

Germline V gives CDR1 LNHDA, CDR2 SQIVND (reference sequence). The CDR3 extends over 14 amino acids. V lost 5 bases to trimming and J lost 2 bases; unmatched junction nucleotides: 5. The chain combines TRBV19 with TRBJ2-7; the match to TRBD1 covers 8 bases. This receptor was obtained from an adult who received the AZD1222 COVID-19 vaccine. Sequences were derived from peripheral blood, sampled 28 days after the second AZD1222 dose. DNA of the CDR3: TGTGCCAGTAGTCCGCGACAGGGGACCTACGAGCAGTACTTC. This codes for CASSPRQGTYEQYF.